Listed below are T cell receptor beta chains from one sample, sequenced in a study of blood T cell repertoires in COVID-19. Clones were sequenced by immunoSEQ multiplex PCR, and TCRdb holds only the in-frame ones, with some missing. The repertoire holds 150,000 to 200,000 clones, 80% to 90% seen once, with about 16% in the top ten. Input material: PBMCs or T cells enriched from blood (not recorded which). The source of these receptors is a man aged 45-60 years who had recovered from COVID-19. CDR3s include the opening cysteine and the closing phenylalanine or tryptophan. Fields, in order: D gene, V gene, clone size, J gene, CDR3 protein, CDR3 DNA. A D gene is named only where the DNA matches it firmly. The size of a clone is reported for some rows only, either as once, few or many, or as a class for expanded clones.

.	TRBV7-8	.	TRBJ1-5	CASSLRRELDQPQHF	TGTGCCAGCAGCTTAAGGAGAGAACTGGATCAGCCCCAGCATTTT
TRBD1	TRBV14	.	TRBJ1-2	CASSQDDIRGNYGYTF	TGTGCCAGCAGCCAAGATGACATCAGGGGGAACTATGGCTACACCTTC
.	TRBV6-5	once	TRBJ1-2	CASSYGGGEHYGYTF	TGTGCCAGCAGTTACGGCGGAGGGGAACACTATGGCTACACCTTC
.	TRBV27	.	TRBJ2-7	CASSLVAHQYEQYF	TGTGCCAGCAGTTTAGTAGCACACCAATACGAGCAGTACTTC
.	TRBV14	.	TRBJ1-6	CASSQVPESPLHF	TGTGCCAGCAGCCAAGTACCGGAGTCACCCCTCCACTTT
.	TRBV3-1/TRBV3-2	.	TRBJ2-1	CASSRGGTYNEQFF	TGTGCCAGCAGCCGTGGGGGGACCTACAATGAGCAGTTCTTC
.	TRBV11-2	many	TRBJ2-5	CASSLASGFRGTQYF	TGTGCCAGCAGCTTAGCAAGCGGGTTCCGCGGAACCCAGTACTTC
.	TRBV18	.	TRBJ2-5	CASSAGQQETQYF	TGTGCCAGCTCCGCTGGACAGCAAGAGACCCAGTACTTC
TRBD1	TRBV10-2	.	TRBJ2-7	CASSDGQGWYEQYF	TGCGCCAGCAGTGACGGACAGGGGTGGTACGAGCAGTACTTC
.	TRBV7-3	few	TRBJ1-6	CASSLKSLWTFYCNSPLHF	TGTGCCAGCAGCTTAAAATCATTATGGACATTCTACTGTAATTCACCCCTCCACTTT
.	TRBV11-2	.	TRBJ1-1	CASSINRVGTEAFF	TGTGCCAGCAGCATTAACAGGGTTGGCACTGAAGCTTTCTTT
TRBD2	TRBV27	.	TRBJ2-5	CATLGGEQWETQYF	TGTGCCACCCTCGGGGGGGAACAATGGGAGACCCAGTACTTC